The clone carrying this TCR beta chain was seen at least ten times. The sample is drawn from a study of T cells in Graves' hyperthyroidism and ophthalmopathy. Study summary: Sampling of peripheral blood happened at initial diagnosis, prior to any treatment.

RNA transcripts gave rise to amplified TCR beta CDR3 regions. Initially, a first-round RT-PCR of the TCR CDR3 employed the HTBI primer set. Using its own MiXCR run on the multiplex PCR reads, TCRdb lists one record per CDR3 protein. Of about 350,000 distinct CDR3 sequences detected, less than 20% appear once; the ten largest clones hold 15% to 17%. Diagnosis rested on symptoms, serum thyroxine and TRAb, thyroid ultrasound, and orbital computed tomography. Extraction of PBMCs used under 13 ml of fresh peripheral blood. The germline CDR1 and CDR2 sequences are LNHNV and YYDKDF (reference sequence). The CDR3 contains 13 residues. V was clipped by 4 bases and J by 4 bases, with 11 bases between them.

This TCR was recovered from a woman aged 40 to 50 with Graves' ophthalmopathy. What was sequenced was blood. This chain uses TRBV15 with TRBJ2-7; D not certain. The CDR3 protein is CATSTYSLYEQYF. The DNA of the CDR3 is TGTGCCACCAGCACTTACTCTTTATACGAGCAGTACTTC.